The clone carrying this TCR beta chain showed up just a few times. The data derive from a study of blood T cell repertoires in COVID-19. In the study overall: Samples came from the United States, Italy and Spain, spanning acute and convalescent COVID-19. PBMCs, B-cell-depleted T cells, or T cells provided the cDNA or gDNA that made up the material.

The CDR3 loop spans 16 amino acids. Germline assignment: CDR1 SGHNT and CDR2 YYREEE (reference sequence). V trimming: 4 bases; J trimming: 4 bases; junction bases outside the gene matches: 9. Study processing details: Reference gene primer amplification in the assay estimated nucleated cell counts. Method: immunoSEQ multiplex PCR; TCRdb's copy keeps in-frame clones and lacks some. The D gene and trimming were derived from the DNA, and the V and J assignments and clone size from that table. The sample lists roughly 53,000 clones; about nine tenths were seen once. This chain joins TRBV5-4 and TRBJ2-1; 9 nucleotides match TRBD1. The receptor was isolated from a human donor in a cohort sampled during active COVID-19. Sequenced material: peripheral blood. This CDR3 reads CASSTATGGGYNEQFF. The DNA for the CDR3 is TGTGCCAGCAGCACTGCGACAGGGGGAGGGTACAATGAGCAGTTCTTC.